This record looks at one TCR beta chain sequence and its context. Time point here: blood from clinic visit 5 months post-surgery; TSC patient then seizure free. The record originates from a study of brain T cells in children with intractable seizures. This CDR3 is 14 amino acids long. Per the germline V gene, CDR1 is SNHLY and CDR2 is FYNNEI. The ends were cut back, 3 bases at V and 4 bases at J, with 12 bases in the middle. This table comes from immunoSEQ multiplex PCR, and its TCRdb copy is limited to in-frame clones, with some not included. Seen here are under 400,000 clones, over 90% observed once, and the top ten hold around 6%.

This receptor was obtained from a boy under two years old with tuberous sclerosis and intractable seizures. This chain joins TRBV2 and TRBJ1-1, with a weak D call TRBD1 (6 bases). The sequencing here drew on peripheral blood, taken roughly 5 months after surgery. In nucleotides, the CDR3 is TGTGCCAGCAGTGACTCACGGGGGCGCACTGAAGCTTTCTTT. Residues: CASSDSRGRTEAFF.